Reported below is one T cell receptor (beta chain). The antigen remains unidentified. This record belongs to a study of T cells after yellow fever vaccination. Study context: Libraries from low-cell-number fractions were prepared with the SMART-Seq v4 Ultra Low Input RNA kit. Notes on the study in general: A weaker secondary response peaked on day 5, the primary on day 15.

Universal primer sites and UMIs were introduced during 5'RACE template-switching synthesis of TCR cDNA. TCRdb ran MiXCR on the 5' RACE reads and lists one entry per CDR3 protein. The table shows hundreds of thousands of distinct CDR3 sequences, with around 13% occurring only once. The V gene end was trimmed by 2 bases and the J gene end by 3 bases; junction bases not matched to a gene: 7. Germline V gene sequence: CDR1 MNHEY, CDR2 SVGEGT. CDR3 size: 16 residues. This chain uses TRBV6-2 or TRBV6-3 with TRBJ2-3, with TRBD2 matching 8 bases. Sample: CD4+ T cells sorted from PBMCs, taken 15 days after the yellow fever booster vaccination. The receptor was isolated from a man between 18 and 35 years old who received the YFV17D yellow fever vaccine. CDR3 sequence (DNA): TGTGCCAGCAGTTACGCCCCGGGGGGGCTAACAGATACGCAGTATTTT. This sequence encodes CASSYAPGGLTDTQYF.